Below are 24 T cell receptor beta chains sequenced from a single sample in a study of cytomegalovirus exposure and HLA in healthy donors. Primers included in the PCR were 60 Vbeta and 13 Jbeta primers. The table came from immunoSEQ multiplex PCR; TCRdb's copy has only in-frame clones and leaves some out. The table records roughly 120,000 clones, around three quarters of them present only once. What was sequenced was PBMCs. The receptors come from a young man in good health and CMV-seropositive.

This chain joins TRBV6-6 and TRBJ1-1; 11 bases are shared with TRBD1. Trimming cost V 5 bases and J 5 bases; bases outside gene matches: 4. Germline V gene sequence: CDR1 MNHNY, CDR2 SVGAGI (reference sequence). CDR3 length: 14 amino acids. The CDR3 DNA follows: TGTGCCAGCAGTCCGGGACAGGGGGGGACTGAAGCTTTCTTT. Its translation is CASSPGQGGTEAFF.

The chain joins TRBV5-8 to TRBJ2-2; 9 bases fit TRBD2. The CDR3 is 12 amino acids. Germline V CDR1 and CDR2: SGHTS, YDEGEE. The CDR3 nucleotides are TGTGGCGGCGGGAGGGTGACCGGGGAGCTGTTTTTT. Amino acids: CGGGRVTGELFF.

Details on this clone: Relative to the germline gene, one junction end is altered; a read error may explain this. This chain connects TRBV7-9 to TRBJ2-7; TRBD2 is a possible D gene (6 bases). Germline values: CDR1 SEHNR, CDR2 FQNEAQ (reference sequence). The CDR3 is 12 amino acids. Here the CDR3 reads CSSSSREYRPYF. Written as DNA, the CDR3 is TGTTCCAGCAGCTCCCGGGAGTACCGACCGTACTTC.

CDR3 bases: TGTGCCAGCAGCCGGGACAGGGGGCTAACCGGGGAGCTGTTTTTT. Translating it yields CASSRDRGLTGELFF. The J gene is TRBJ2-2, the V gene TRBV5-6; TRBD1 matches at 12 bases. This CDR3 spans 15 amino acids. Germline V gives CDR1 SGHDT, CDR2 YYEEEE. Germline trimming cut 4 bases from V and 5 bases from J; bases unmatched to any gene: 3.

Only one count was recorded for this clone. The V and J genes are TRBV27 and TRBJ2-7; TRBD2 matches 10 bases. Germline values: CDR1 MNHEY, CDR2 SMNVEV (reference sequence). Trimming at V came to 2 bases and at J to 1 base, leaving 5 bases not matched to a gene. The CDR3 sequence is 16 residues long. In nucleotides, the CDR3 is TGTGCCAGCAGTTTAAAAGGACTAGCGGATTCCTACGAGCAGTACTTC. It translates to CASSLKGLADSYEQYF.

This clone appeared a single time. The CDR3 DNA reads TGTGCCAGCAGCTTATTTCCCGGTGATCCGGGTGGCACAGATACGCAGTATTTT. Translated: CASSLFPGDPGGTDTQYF. This chain links TRBV11-2 with TRBJ2-3; D uncertain. The germline V and J ends were trimmed by 2 bases and 1 base, with 19 bases remaining between them. Germline loops: CDR1 SGHAT, CDR2 FQNNGV. There are 18 residues in the CDR3.

V is TRBV6-4 and J is TRBJ2-7; D is possibly TRBD1 (5 bases). Trimming cost V 6 bases and J 0 bases, with 9 bases left between them. Germline CDR1 MRHNA, CDR2 SNTAGT. This CDR3 has 13 amino acids. In DNA, the CDR3 is TGTGCCAGCAGCCCAGGGCCCTCCTACGAGCAGTACTTC. It translates to CASSPGPSYEQYF.

CDR3 bases: TGTGCCAGCAGTTACTCGGAGGTCTCCTACGAGCAGTACTTC. Amino acids: CASSYSEVSYEQYF. The chain joins TRBV6-6 to TRBJ2-7, with D possibly TRBD2 on 5 matching bases. CDR1 MNHNY and CDR2 SVGAGI come from the germline V gene (reference sequence). The CDR3 contains 14 residues. Trimming pared 0 bases from V and 0 bases from J, leaving 6 bases between.

V and J are TRBV5-6 and TRBJ2-5; D gene unclear. Germline assignment: CDR1 SGHDT and CDR2 YYEEEE. The CDR3 loop spans 16 amino acids. V lost 2 bases and J 2 bases, leaving 16 bases between the germline ends. CDR3 sequence reads: CASSLRLAFTQETQYF. The CDR3 region has the DNA TGTGCCAGCAGCTTAAGACTGGCCTTTACGCAAGAGACCCAGTACTTC.

The J gene is TRBJ2-7, the V gene TRBV19, with TRBD2 as a possible D gene (6 bases). Germline lookup yields CDR1 LNHDA and CDR2 SQIVND (reference sequence). The V and J ends lost 6 bases and 2 bases respectively, with 17 bases between them. The CDR3 totals 15 residues. CDR3 nucleotides: TGTGCCAGTAGCCACGGCTTTAGCGGCACCTACGAGCAGTACTTC. Residues: CASSHGFSGTYEQYF.

The CDR3 DNA is TGTGCCAACCGGGACAGGGGCTATGGCTACACCTTC. Encoded protein: CANRDRGYGYTF. This rearrangement joins TRBV6-1 to TRBJ1-2; 10 bases match TRBD1. The CDR3 is 12 residues long. V gave up 10 bases and J gave up 4 bases; unmatched junction bases: 3. Per the germline V gene, CDR1 is MNHNS and CDR2 is SASEGT.

The chain links TRBV7-2 to TRBJ2-7; perhaps TRBD1 as D (6 bases). Trimming took 1 base from V and 2 from J, leaving 12 bases between them. Germline CDR1 reads SGHTA; CDR2 reads FQGNSA. The CDR3 totals 15 residues. Written as DNA, the CDR3 is TGTGCCAGCAGCTTAGTAAGACAGGCTACCTACGAGCAGTACTTC. Protein product: CASSLVRQATYEQYF. The full variable domain, its missing parts supplied by reference TRBV7-2 and TRBJ2-7, is GAGVSQSPSNKVTEKGKDVELRCDPISGHTALYWYRQSLGQGLEFLIYFQGNSAPDKSGLPSDRFSAERTGGSVSTLTIQRTQQEDSAVYLCASSLVRQATYEQYFGPGTRLTVT.

For this clone: Distinct nucleotide sequences in the sample also encode this CDR3. The CDR3 protein is CASRIGTLNTEAFF. The CDR3 coding sequence is TGTGCCAGCAGGATAGGGACACTGAACACTGAAGCTTTCTTT. J is TRBJ1-1 and V is TRBV28; D is perhaps TRBD1 (6 bases). The germline CDR1 and CDR2 sequences are MDHEN and SYDVKM. Between the trimmed V and J ends, which lost 6 bases and 0 bases, there was a span of 11 bases. CDR3 length equals 14 residues. Full variable domain (rest looked up from reference TRBV28 and TRBJ1-1): DVKVTQSSRYLVKRTGEKVFLECVQDMDHENMFWYRQDPGLGLRLIYFSYDVKMKEKGDIPEGYSVSREKKERFSLILESASTNQTSMYLCASRIGTLNTEAFFGQGTRLTVV.

The table lists this clone with a count of one. This chain joins TRBV19 and TRBJ1-5; unclear D gene. Deletions cut 4 bases from V and 4 bases from J, with 11 bases between. This CDR3 is built from 14 residues. Germline values: CDR1 LNHDA, CDR2 SQIVND (reference sequence). CDR3 amino acids: CASSTDNSNQPQHF. The CDR3, as DNA: TGTGCCAGTAGTACCGACAATAGTAATCAGCCCCAGCATTTT.

This chain uses TRBV7-2 with TRBJ2-5; TRBD2 agrees at 8 bases. Germline CDR1 is SGHTA and CDR2 is FQGNSA. With V trimmed by 4 bases and J by 7 bases, 14 bases remained unmatched. This CDR3 spans 16 amino acids. The DNA of the CDR3 is TGTGCCAGCAGCTCCTCGGGGGGGCATCGGGGTGGGACCCAGTACTTC. Translation: CASSSSGGHRGGTQYF.

J is TRBJ2-3 and V is TRBV7-9; 11 bases fit TRBD2. Germline trimming cut 1 base from V and 5 bases from J; bases unmatched to any gene: 5. CDR1 SEHNR and CDR2 FQNEAQ come from the germline V gene (reference sequence). The CDR3 is 16 amino acids. CDR3: CASSLVAGGRLDTQYF. CDR3 coding DNA: TGTGCCAGCAGCTTAGTAGCGGGGGGGCGGCTAGATACGCAGTATTTT.

The J gene is TRBJ2-1, the V gene TRBV2; 12 positions match TRBD2. The V and J ends lost 10 bases and 13 bases, in that order; junction bases with no gene match: 14. The CDR3 has 14 amino acids. Germline CDR1 is SNHLY and CDR2 is FYNNEI. CDR3 loop: CATSPGLAGGGQFF. The CDR3 DNA sequence: TGTGCCACCTCGCCGGGACTAGCGGGTGGAGGTCAGTTCTTC.

DNA for the CDR3: TGTGCCAGCAGCCCGCGACTAGAAAGCTACAATGAGCAGTTCTTC. Amino acid sequence: CASSPRLESYNEQFF. The chain recombines TRBV7-9 with TRBJ2-1, with D possibly matching TRBD2 (6 bases). With 5 bases removed from V and 3 bases from J, the gap between germline ends came to 14 bases. Germline CDR1 and CDR2: SEHNR and FQNEAQ (reference sequence). The CDR3 covers 15 residues.

The sample holds one count of this clone. J is TRBJ2-2 and V is TRBV4-2; D is ambiguous. The germline V gene encodes CDR1 LGHNA and CDR2 YNFKEQ. Trimming removed 6 bases at V and 6 bases at J, with 26 bases between. The CDR3 runs 18 residues. CDR3 amino acids: CASSRVARSRPLAGELFF. The CDR3 nucleotides read TGTGCCAGCAGTCGGGTAGCACGAAGCCGGCCCCTCGCCGGGGAGCTGTTTTTT.

J is TRBJ2-3 and V is TRBV28, with TRBD2 identical over 13 bases. The CDR3 is 17 amino acids. Germline values: CDR1 MDHEN, CDR2 SYDVKM. J was trimmed by 5 bases and V by 5 bases; bases with no gene match: 10. CDR3 coding DNA: TGTGCCAGCAGTAAACTAGCGGGAGGGCCAGACCAAGATACGCAGTATTTT. As protein: CASSKLAGGPDQDTQYF.

The genes are TRBV5-5 and TRBJ1-5, with D possibly matching TRBD1 (6 bases). Germline CDR1 is SGHKS and CDR2 is YYEKEE (reference sequence). V was clipped by 1 base and J by 2 bases, with 16 bases between them. This CDR3 spans 17 amino acids. CDR3 region: CASSLYGQIGGNQPQHF. DNA for the CDR3: TGTGCCAGCAGCTTGTATGGACAGATTGGCGGCAATCAGCCCCAGCATTTT.

The genes are TRBV27 and TRBJ2-2, with D maybe TRBD1 (6 bases). This CDR3 region has 15 residues. Trimming removed 3 bases from V and 4 bases from J, with 12 bases in between. Germline assignment: CDR1 MNHEY and CDR2 SMNVEV (reference sequence). The CDR3 loop is CASSFEGVGTGELFF. DNA of the CDR3: TGTGCCAGCAGTTTTGAGGGGGTGGGCACCGGGGAGCTGTTTTTT.

The rearrangement uses TRBV6-5 and TRBJ2-1; 7 bases line up with TRBD1. Trimming took 7 bases from V and 0 from J; bases not matched to a gene: 6. Germline V gene sequence: CDR1 MNHEY, CDR2 SVGAGI. This CDR3 has 15 amino acids. The CDR3 loop reads CASKTGQLSYNEQFF. DNA of the CDR3: TGTGCCAGCAAGACGGGACAGCTCTCCTACAATGAGCAGTTCTTC.

The chain carries TRBV5-1 and TRBJ1-2; D possibly corresponds to TRBD1 (6 bases). Trimming shortened V by 0 bases and J by 4 bases, and 22 bases separated the two germline ends. The V gene's germline CDR1 is SGHRS and CDR2 YFSETQ. CDR3 size: 18 residues. The CDR3 is CASSLDFQRTGPTYGYTF. The CDR3, as DNA: TGCGCCAGCAGCTTGGACTTTCAGAGAACAGGGCCTACCTATGGCTACACCTTC.